This is a list of T cell receptor beta chains from one sample in a study of response to subunit inactivated influenza vaccine. TCRdb reprocessed the RT-PCR reads via MiXCR and lists one record per CDR3 protein. The sample holds almost 250,000 distinct CDR3 sequences, less than 15% seen once. Sequenced material: non-naive T cells sorted from PBMCs, taken less than 15 days before vaccination. The receptors shown here come from a man aged 50-60 years who received an inactivated influenza vaccine. Each CDR3 is given with its conserved first and last residue. D genes are given only for firm matches. Clone sizes are given selectively: once, few, many, or a class where the clone is expanded.

V gene,D gene,J gene,clone size,CDR3 protein,CDR3 DNA
TRBV3-1,-,TRBJ1-5,few,CASSQGIGANQPQHF,TGTGCCAGCAGCCAAGGCATAGGGGCCAATCAGCCCCAGCATTTT
TRBV7-9,-,TRBJ2-2,many,CASSRETGELFF,TGTGCCAGCAGCAGAGAAACCGGGGAGCTGTTTTTT
TRBV29-1,TRBD1,TRBJ2-1,many,CSVEGTGGIFEQFF,TGCAGCGTTGAAGGGACAGGGGGAATCTTTGAGCAGTTCTTC
TRBV20-1,TRBD1,TRBJ1-4,few,CSAGIRGNGEKLFF,TGCAGTGCTGGGATCAGGGGGAATGGTGAAAAACTGTTTTTT
TRBV5-1,TRBD2,TRBJ2-1,-,CASRLSGVLNEQFF,TGCGCCAGCAGACTAAGCGGGGTATTGAATGAGCAGTTCTTC
TRBV5-1,-,TRBJ2-7,-,CASRMSPRDGYEQYF,TGCGCCAGCAGGATGTCCCCTCGGGACGGCTACGAGCAGTACTTC
TRBV10-3,TRBD2,TRBJ2-7,many,CAHTWREGYEQYF,TGTGCCCATACTTGGCGGGAGGGCTACGAGCAGTACTTC
TRBV3-1,TRBD1,TRBJ1-1,few,CASSRQGNTEAFF,TGTGCCAGCAGCCGACAGGGGAACACTGAAGCTTTCTTT
TRBV10-3,-,TRBJ2-7,few,CAITSRKFDEQYF,TGTGCCATCACTAGCAGGAAGTTCGACGAGCAGTACTTC
TRBV28,-,TRBJ2-7,many,CASSFNPGPGLDEQYF,TGTGCCAGCAGTTTCAATCCGGGACCGGGGCTAGACGAGCAGTACTTC
TRBV5-1,TRBD1,TRBJ2-1,-,CASSLRTGYIGNEQFF,TGCGCCAGCAGCCTCAGGACAGGGTACATAGGTAATGAGCAGTTCTTC
TRBV6-1,TRBD2,TRBJ2-5,-,CASSTASGYQETQYF,TGTGCCAGCAGTACGGCTAGCGGGTACCAAGAGACCCAGTACTTC
TRBV5-1,-,TRBJ2-6,few,CASSLDRLSGANVLTF,TGCGCCAGCAGCTTGGATCGTCTCTCTGGGGCCAACGTCCTGACTTTC
TRBV28,-,TRBJ2-2,-,CASSWGLSGSGELFF,TGTGCCAGCAGTTGGGGCCTGTCGGGGTCCGGGGAGCTGTTTTTT
TRBV5-1,-,TRBJ2-1,many,CASSLSGNEQFF,TGCGCCAGCAGCTTATCGGGGAATGAGCAGTTCTTC
TRBV7-2,-,TRBJ1-2,-,CASSLGRASYTF,TGTGCCAGCAGCTTAGGAAGGGCGAGCTACACCTTC
TRBV11-2,TRBD2,TRBJ2-3,many,CASSLVMRGTSGRTDTQYF,TGTGCCAGCAGCTTAGTAATGAGAGGGACTAGCGGCCGCACAGATACGCAGTATTTT
TRBV5-4,-,TRBJ1-1,-,CASSFGGKNTEAFF,TGTGCCAGCAGCTTTGGCGGAAAGAACACTGAAGCTTTCTTT